This T cell receptor beta chain was captured in a study of breast tumors, draining lymph nodes, adjacent tissues. TCRdb fed the multiplex PCR reads into MiXCR, producing one record per CDR3 protein. The sample holds approximately 90,000 distinct CDR3 sequences, around 28% seen once. In its sample, this clonotype was seen many times. The CDR3 is made up of 15 amino acids. The germline gives CDR1 SGHDN, CDR2 FVKESK. Trimming took 0 bases from V and 6 from J, leaving 14 bases between them. Breast cancer patients provided tissue from their axillary draining lymph nodes. The clonotype was recovered from a female donor with breast cancer. Some clones in this sample may be carry-over from other donors' samples. Sequences were obtained from axillary lymph node tissue. The gene calls are TRBV14 and TRBJ1-1; D is uncertain. CDR3 region: CASSQDGQIGAEAFF. CDR3 nucleotides: TGTGCCAGCAGCCAAGATGGCCAGATTGGCGCTGAAGCTTTCTTT.